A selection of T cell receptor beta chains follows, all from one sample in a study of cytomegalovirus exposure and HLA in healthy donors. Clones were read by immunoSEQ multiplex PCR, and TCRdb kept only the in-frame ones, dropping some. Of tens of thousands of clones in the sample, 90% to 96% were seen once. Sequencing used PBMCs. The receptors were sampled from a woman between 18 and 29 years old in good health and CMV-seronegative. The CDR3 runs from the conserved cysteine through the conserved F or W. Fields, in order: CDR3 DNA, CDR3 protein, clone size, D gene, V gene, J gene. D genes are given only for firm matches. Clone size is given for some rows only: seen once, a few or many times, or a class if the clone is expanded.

TGTGCCAGCAGCGTGGGGCCGACCTACGAGCAGTACTTC	CASSVGPTYEQYF	.	.	TRBV9	TRBJ2-7
TGTGCCAGCAGTGAAATGGAGGGCGGGCGGATGGATACGCAGTATTTT	CASSEMEGGRMDTQYF	.	.	TRBV25-1	TRBJ2-3
TGTGCCAGCAGCTTAGGGCCCACCTGGGGCATCCAAGAGACCCAGTACTTC	CASSLGPTWGIQETQYF	.	.	TRBV7-2	TRBJ2-5
TGTGCCAGCAGCAAAGGGGCGGGACAGTCGACCTACGAGCAGTACTTC	CASSKGAGQSTYEQYF	.	.	TRBV21-1	TRBJ2-7
TGTGCCAGCAGCCCCGGGTGGAGCGGGAGGGGGGATACGCAGTATTTT	CASSPGWSGRGDTQYF	once	TRBD2	TRBV7-2	TRBJ2-3
TGTGCCAGCAGCTCCCGGGGGGGCAGCACCTACGAGCAGTACTTC	CASSSRGGSTYEQYF	once	TRBD2	TRBV11-2	TRBJ2-7
TGTGCCAGCAGCGCGGACAGGGGTTTTAACTATGGCTACACCTTC	CASSADRGFNYGYTF	.	TRBD1	TRBV5-4	TRBJ1-2
TGTGCCAGCTCACCACGCGACACGGCAGAGACCCAGTACTTC	CASSPRDTAETQYF	.	.	TRBV18	TRBJ2-5
TGTGCCAGCACCCACCGGGACTTCCAAGAGACCCAGTACTTC	CASTHRDFQETQYF	.	.	TRBV28	TRBJ2-5
TGTGGCAGCAGCCCGGGACAGGGAACCTCTGGGGCCAACGTCCTGACTTTC	CGSSPGQGTSGANVLTF	.	TRBD1	TRBV7-6	TRBJ2-6
TGTGCCAGCAGTGCAACTAGCACAGATACGCAGTATTTT	CASSATSTDTQYF	.	.	TRBV2	TRBJ2-3
TGTGCCACCGTAGCGGGGGGGACAGATACGCAGTATTTT	CATVAGGTDTQYF	.	TRBD2	TRBV15	TRBJ2-3